Presented here are 3 T cell receptor beta chains from one specimen sequenced in a study of cytomegalovirus exposure and HLA in healthy donors (dated by TCRdb to 2016 to 2017). Receptors were amplified or captured by the immunoSEQ multiplex PCR assay. The multiplex PCR relied on a mix of 60 forward primers for TCR Vbeta segments and 13 reverse primers for TCR Jbeta segments. Held by TCRdb, this immuneACCESS table contains in-frame sequences only and omits some clones. Under half of the omission traces to an unresolved V gene where checked; the cause of the rest is unknown. This sample lists roughly 220,000 clones; 82% were detected once. Clones ranked in the top ten supply about 2.5% of the sample. Sample: PBMCs. These receptors came from a middle-aged woman in good health and CMV-seronegative.

The chain has TRBV21-1 and TRBJ1-5. TRBV21-1 is assigned pseudogene status. The CDR3 contains 20 residues. In DNA, the CDR3 is TGTGCCAGCAGCAAAGTTAGCGGGCGCAGGACGGGCTATAGCAATCAGCCCCAGCATTTT. Translating gives CASSKVSGRRTGYSNQPQHF.

The chain combines TRBV21-1 with TRBJ1-5; TRBD1 is the table's D call, not checked against the DNA. TRBV21-1 is termed a pseudogene. The CDR3 is made up of 18 amino acids. This CDR3 reads CASISRDRDVSSNQPQHF. CDR3 nucleotide sequence: TGTGCCAGCATTAGTAGGGACAGAGATGTTTCTAGCAATCAGCCCCAGCATTTT.

This chain joins TRBV4-1 and TRBJ2-7, with 9 bases matching TRBD2. CDR3 length equals 17 residues. Germline CDR1 is MGHRA and CDR2 is YSYEKL. V lost 1 base to trimming and J lost 6 bases; unmatched junction nucleotides: 13. The CDR3 DNA reads as TGCGCCAGCAGCCAAGCGCACTCCGGGACTAGCCTCTTCGAGCAGTACTTC. As protein: CASSQAHSGTSLFEQYF.